A selection of T cell receptor beta chains follows, all from one sample in a study of CD8 T cells in Susac syndrome. MiXCR, run by TCRdb on the immunoSEQ multiplex PCR reads, gives a single entry per CDR3 protein. The sample contains roughly 67,000 distinct CDR3 sequences, about 95% of which appear only once. Source material: CD8+ T cells from PBMCs. These TCRs come from a human donor with multiple sclerosis. Both conserved end residues are part of each CDR3. The D gene is left open where the match is weak. Clone size is stated in some rows and not others, as once, few, many or a class when expanded.

>TRBV5-1|TRBJ2-1|-|-|16
CASSLAEGLPYNEQFF
TGCGCCAGCAGCTTGGCCGAGGGGTTGCCCTACAATGAGCAGTTCTTC
>TRBV19|TRBJ2-3|-|-|14
CATGGGANTDTQYF
TGTGCCACTGGAGGCGGGGCGAACACAGATACGCAGTATTTT
>TRBV19|TRBJ2-6|-|TRBD2|15
CASTLGGTGANVLTF
TGTGCCAGTACCCTGGGGGGGACTGGGGCCAACGTCCTGACTTTC
>TRBV6-1|TRBJ2-3|-|TRBD2|19
CASSQNPWTSPFSTDTQYF
TGTGCCAGCAGTCAAAACCCATGGACTAGCCCCTTTAGCACAGATACGCAGTATTTT
>TRBV12-3/TRBV12-4|TRBJ2-5|-|TRBD2|17
CASSSSDGGALRETQYF
TGTGCCAGCAGTTCGTCCGACGGGGGGGCACTACGGGAGACCCAGTACTTC
>TRBV4-1|TRBJ1-3|-|-|14
CASSQGGNGNTIYF
TGCGCCAGCAGCCAAGGAGGTAATGGAAACACCATATATTTT
>TRBV12-3/TRBV12-4|TRBJ2-3|once|TRBD2|17
CASSPWRGGRGTDTQYF
TGTGCCAGCAGCCCCTGGCGGGGGGGAAGGGGCACAGATACGCAGTATTTT
>TRBV9|TRBJ2-1|once|-|11
CASSVTDEQFF
TGTGCCAGCAGCGTCACGGATGAGCAGTTCTTC
>TRBV12-3/TRBV12-4|TRBJ2-5|once|-|13
CASRNGFQETQYF
TGTGCCAGCAGGAACGGGTTCCAAGAGACCCAGTACTTC
>TRBV7-2|TRBJ2-7|once|TRBD2|15
CASSERLAGTYEQYF
TGTGCCAGCAGCGAAAGACTAGCGGGGACATACGAGCAGTACTTC
>TRBV2|TRBJ2-5|-|-|15
CASRPLDTPQETQYF
TGTGCCAGCAGGCCCTTGGACACTCCCCAAGAGACCCAGTACTTC
>TRBV15|TRBJ1-5|-|TRBD1|17
CATSRSRGHDINQPQHF
TGTGCCACCAGCAGATCCAGGGGGCATGACATCAATCAGCCCCAGCATTTT
>TRBV29-1|TRBJ2-7|-|TRBD1|13
CSVEQGATYEQYF
TGCAGCGTTGAACAGGGGGCCACCTACGAGCAGTACTTC
>TRBV27|TRBJ2-1|-|TRBD1|17
CASSLLPRDRVGNEQFF
TGTGCCAGCAGTTTGTTACCCCGGGACAGGGTAGGCAATGAGCAGTTCTTC
>TRBV6-1|TRBJ2-7|-|-|10
CATRSYEQYF
TGTGCCACTCGGTCCTACGAGCAGTACTTC
>TRBV12-3/TRBV12-4|TRBJ2-7|-|-|15
CASSSGLGPTYEQYF
TGTGCCAGCAGTTCAGGCTTAGGGCCGACCTACGAGCAGTACTTC
>TRBV7-9|TRBJ1-1|once|-|15
CASSSSAGMNTEAFF
TGTGCCAGCAGCTCCTCGGCCGGGATGAACACTGAAGCTTTCTTT
>TRBV7-9|TRBJ2-1|-|TRBD2|19
CASSLALRTSGLSYNEQFF
TGTGCCAGCAGCTTAGCGCTGCGGACTAGCGGGCTCTCCTACAATGAGCAGTTCTTC
>TRBV4-3|TRBJ1-5|-|-|15
CASSQDSVPDQPQHF
TGCGCCAGCAGCCAAGACTCTGTCCCCGATCAGCCCCAGCATTTT
>TRBV6-1|TRBJ2-1|-|TRBD1|15
CASSSDRAGYNEQFF
TGTGCCAGCAGTTCGGACAGGGCCGGCTACAATGAGCAGTTCTTC
>TRBV18|TRBJ1-1|-|TRBD1|15
CASWRDRGHYTEAFF
TGTGCCAGCTGGCGGGACAGGGGGCATTACACTGAAGCTTTCTTT
>TRBV12-5|TRBJ1-1|-|TRBD1|13
CASGLDRGPEAFF
TGTGCTAGTGGTTTGGACAGGGGGCCTGAAGCTTTCTTT
>TRBV7-9|TRBJ1-1|-|-|13
CASSDGELTEAFF
TGTGCCAGCAGCGACGGGGAGTTAACTGAAGCTTTCTTT
>TRBV5-6|TRBJ2-6|-|TRBD1|18
CASSFRTGRDSGANVLTF
TGTGCCAGCAGCTTTCGGACAGGGCGAGACTCTGGGGCCAACGTCCTGACTTTC
>TRBV20-1|TRBJ2-1|-|-|10
CSAVWNEQFF
TGCAGTGCTGTTTGGAATGAGCAGTTCTTC
>TRBV7-6|TRBJ1-1|-|-|13
CASSSRTQTEAFF
TGTGCCAGCAGCTCCCGGACTCAAACTGAAGCTTTCTTT
>TRBV13|TRBJ2-1|-|TRBD2|15
CASRTGTSGKDEQFF
TGTGCCAGCAGGACCGGGACTAGCGGGAAGGATGAGCAGTTCTTC
>TRBV10-3|TRBJ1-5|-|-|13
CAIKGTGNQPQHF
TGTGCCATCAAAGGTACGGGCAATCAGCCCCAGCATTTT
>TRBV3-1|TRBJ2-5|-|-|15
CASSSSFGIGETQYF
TGTGCCAGCAGCTCAAGTTTTGGGATTGGAGAGACCCAGTACTTC
>TRBV9|TRBJ2-1|-|TRBD1|15
CASSVGQGATNEQFF
TGTGCCAGCAGCGTGGGGCAGGGGGCCACCAATGAGCAGTTCTTC
>TRBV19|TRBJ2-1|-|TRBD1|16
CASSIYGDRAVDEQFF
TGTGCCAGTAGTATATATGGGGACAGGGCGGTGGATGAGCAGTTCTTC
>TRBV5-8|TRBJ2-1|-|-|16
CASSLGGELSYNEQFF
TGTGCCAGCAGCTTGGGGGGGGAGCTCTCCTACAATGAGCAGTTCTTC
>TRBV5-1|TRBJ1-1|-|-|14
CATADDGPHTEAFF
TGCGCCACCGCGGACGACGGGCCCCACACTGAAGCTTTCTTT
>TRBV2|TRBJ2-5|-|TRBD2|13
CASSREARETQYF
TGTGCCAGCAGCCGGGAGGCTAGGGAGACCCAGTACTTC
>TRBV5-1|TRBJ2-2|-|-|13
CASSLARTGELFF
TGCGCCAGCAGCTTGGCCAGAACCGGGGAGCTGTTTTTT
>TRBV20-1|TRBJ1-1|-|-|17
CSAQPQGSWSVNTEAFF
TGCAGTGCTCAACCTCAGGGGAGCTGGTCGGTGAACACTGAAGCTTTCTTT
>TRBV7-2|TRBJ2-7|-|TRBD2|14
CASSLGGGNYEQYF
TGTGCCAGCAGCTTGGGCGGGGGAAACTACGAGCAGTACTTC
>TRBV4-1|TRBJ1-2|-|TRBD1|16
CASSQALDRGQWGYTF
TGCGCCAGCAGCCAAGCCCTGGACAGGGGGCAGTGGGGCTACACCTTC
>TRBV6-1|TRBJ1-6|-|TRBD1|13
CASSRGEGSPLHF
TGTGCCAGCAGCAGGGGGGAAGGGTCACCCCTCCACTTT
>TRBV5-1|TRBJ2-1|-|TRBD2|15
CASSPSGGATYEQFF
TGCGCCAGCAGCCCTAGCGGGGGGGCCACGTATGAGCAGTTCTTC
>TRBV7-8|TRBJ2-6|-|TRBD1|17
CASLPGQAFSGANVLTF
TGTGCCAGCCTCCCGGGACAGGCCTTCTCTGGGGCCAACGTCCTGACTTTC
>TRBV11-2|TRBJ2-3|-|-|12
CASSLPTDTQYF
TGTGCCAGCAGCTTACCCACAGATACGCAGTATTTT
>TRBV7-2|TRBJ2-4|few|-|15
CASSLKTGRGNIQYF
TGTGCCAGCAGCCTTAAGACAGGGCGGGGAAACATTCAGTACTTC
>TRBV28|TRBJ2-2|-|-|13
CATAEGVTGELFF
TGTGCCACCGCAGAGGGGGTTACCGGGGAGCTGTTTTTT
>TRBV3-1|TRBJ2-3|once|-|13
CASSHGNTDTQYF
TGTGCCAGCAGCCACGGGAACACAGATACGCAGTATTTT